One sample yielded the 16 T cell receptor beta chains listed below, sequenced in a study of technical replicates of blood from several donors. Generated by immunoSEQ multiplex PCR, the TCRdb table keeps only in-frame clones and is missing some. The data show about 83,000 clones, with less than 95% seen just once and under 0.3% held by the top ten. Specimen: T cells isolated from PBMCs. Receptor source: a human donor in good health.

This chain links TRBV19 with TRBJ1-3; D gene uncertain. The CDR3 covers 13 residues. The germline gives CDR1 LNHDA, CDR2 SQIVND (reference sequence). V lost 5 bases and J lost 8, with 13 bases in between. The CDR3 spells CASSWQVLDTIYF. CDR3 nucleotides: TGTGCCAGTAGTTGGCAGGTCCTGGACACCATATATTTT.

This chain joins TRBV6-1 and TRBJ1-2; 8 bases line up with TRBD1. Trimming removed 7 bases from V and 4 bases from J; junction bases left unmatched: 8. The CDR3 length is 14 residues. Germline lookup yields CDR1 MNHNS and CDR2 SASEGT. The CDR3 loop reads CASKDRTGGYGYTF. CDR3 in DNA: TGTGCCAGCAAGGATCGTACAGGGGGCTATGGCTACACCTTC.

This rearrangement joins TRBV6-1 to TRBJ1-2; a possible D gene is TRBD1 (6 bases). The CDR3 extends over 15 amino acids. Trimming stripped 8 bases from V and 6 bases from J, with 22 bases between. Germline V CDR1 and CDR2: MNHNS, SASEGT. In nucleotides, the CDR3 is TGTGCCAGCGGTCCGACAGGAGTCAGTGGGAATGGCTACACCTTC. It encodes CASGPTGVSGNGYTF.

V usage is TRBV12-5 and J usage is TRBJ1-5; 9 nucleotides match TRBD1. The CDR3 is 19 amino acids. The junction had 16 bases not matched to a gene; V was cut back by 0 bases and J by 7 bases. The germline CDR1 and CDR2 sequences are LGHNT and FRNRAP. The CDR3: CASGLVPKDRGEQEQPQHF. The CDR3 nucleotides read TGTGCTAGTGGTTTGGTACCGAAGGACAGGGGCGAGCAAGAACAGCCCCAGCATTTT.

This clone was detected only once. The chain has TRBV7-9 and TRBJ1-2; the D is unclear. The CDR3 contains 14 residues. Per germline, CDR1 SEHNR and CDR2 FQNEAQ (reference sequence). The V gene lost 2 bases and the J gene lost 8 bases, with 15 bases spanning the gap. CDR3 protein: CASSLSERSEGYTF. CDR3 nucleotide sequence: TGTGCCAGCAGCTTAAGCGAACGGTCGGAGGGCTACACCTTC.

The rearrangement links TRBV25-1 to TRBJ1-1, with D possibly TRBD1 on 6 matching bases. The V gene lost 5 bases and the J gene lost 8 bases, with 12 bases spanning the gap. CDR3 size: 12 residues. CDR1 and CDR2 from the germline V gene are MGHDK and SYGVNS. CDR3 nucleotides: TGTGCCAGCAGTCTTCGGACAGAAGAAGCTTTCTTT. The encoded protein is CASSLRTEEAFF.

The chain carries TRBV4-2 and TRBJ1-1, with a possible D match to TRBD1 (6 bases). The CDR3 contains 16 residues. With 1 base removed from V and 1 base from J, the gap between germline ends came to 13 bases. In germline, CDR1 is LGHNA, CDR2 YNFKEQ. The CDR3 DNA is TGTGCCAGCAGCCAAGTACCGGACAGCCCGAACACTGAAGCTTTCTTT. Its translation is CASSQVPDSPNTEAFF.

The chain recombines TRBV5-1 with TRBJ2-1; 8 bases match TRBD2. The CDR3 is 17 residues long. The germline V gene encodes CDR1 SGHRS and CDR2 YFSETQ. Losses at the gene ends were 1 base for V and 4 bases for J; bases not matched to a gene: 10. The CDR3, as DNA: TGCGCCAGCAGCTTGTTCCTGGACGCGGGGGGTTACAATGAGCAGTTCTTC. Translating it yields CASSLFLDAGGYNEQFF.

The chain carries TRBV7-9 and TRBJ1-2; TRBD1 aligns across 7 bases. The CDR3 sequence is 14 residues long. Looked up from germline, CDR1 is SEHNR and CDR2 is FQNEAQ (reference sequence). Germline trimming cut 5 bases from V and 6 bases from J; bases unmatched to any gene: 9. CDR3 sequence reads: CASSRSGGEDGYTF. CDR3 nucleotides: TGTGCCAGCAGCAGGTCAGGGGGAGAGGATGGCTACACCTTC. Complete variable domain (other parts from reference TRBV7-9 and TRBJ1-2): DTGVSQNPRHKITKRGQNVTFRCDPISEHNRLYWYRQTLGQGPEFLTYFQNEAQLEKSRLLSDRFSAERPKGSFSTLEIQRTEQGDSAMYLCASSRSGGEDGYTFGSGTRLTVV.

The V and J genes are TRBV29-1 and TRBJ1-1, with D perhaps TRBD1 (5 bases). V was pared by 6 bases and J by 5 bases, with 16 bases between. Germline V lookup: CDR1 SQVTM, CDR2 ANQGSEA. The CDR3 runs to 13 residues. The CDR3 DNA is TGCAGCGTCTATCATGCGGGGGTTACTGAAGCTTTCTTT. Its protein product is CSVYHAGVTEAFF.

DNA of the CDR3: TGCAGCGCAGTGCGAAGCGGGGGACGCGAAGAGACCCAGTACTTC. Translation gives CSAVRSGGREETQYF. The V call is TRBV29-1, the J call TRBJ2-5; TRBD2 aligns across 8 bases. CDR3 size: 15 residues. In germline, CDR1 is SQVTM, CDR2 ANQGSEA. With V trimmed by 7 bases and J by 3 bases, 13 bases remained unmatched.

The V gene is TRBV7-3, the J gene TRBJ2-2; D perhaps matches TRBD2 (5 bases). The CDR3 totals 16 residues. Germline V gives CDR1 SGHTA, CDR2 FQGTGA. V gave up 5 bases and J gave up 5 bases, with 18 bases separating them. The CDR3 loop is CASSPNLKRGTGELFF. The CDR3 DNA is TGTGCCAGCAGCCCAAATCTTAAGAGAGGGACCGGGGAGCTGTTTTTT.

V usage is TRBV19 and J usage is TRBJ1-2; the D gene is possibly TRBD1 (5 bases). V was shortened by 7 bases and J by 5 bases, with 26 bases between the two germline ends. This CDR3 region has 17 residues. CDR1 and CDR2 (germline): LNHDA, SQIVND (reference sequence). CDR3 sequence (DNA): TGTGCCAGTAAGGATGGGGGAGGGGCCACCGACTTATATGGCTACACCTTC. Encoded protein: CASKDGGGATDLYGYTF.

In this sample, this clone turned up once. V is TRBV11-3 and J is TRBJ2-7, with a possible D match to TRBD1 (5 bases). This CDR3 spans 12 amino acids. With 8 bases removed from V and 3 bases from J, the gap between germline ends came to 11 bases. Germline loops: CDR1 SGHNT, CDR2 YENEEA. The CDR3, as DNA: TGTGCCAGCGCGCGGACACTCTACGAGCAGTACTTC. Translated: CASARTLYEQYF.

The CDR3 here is CASSSWAGVNTEAFF. The DNA for the CDR3 is TGTGCCAGCAGCTCTTGGGCAGGGGTGAACACTGAAGCTTTCTTT. This sequence joins TRBV11-2 and TRBJ1-1; the D gene is possibly TRBD1 (6 bases). V was trimmed by 4 bases and J by 0 bases, leaving 12 bases between them. Germline CDR1 SGHAT, CDR2 FQNNGV. The CDR3 loop spans 15 amino acids.

This chain uses TRBV11-3 with TRBJ1-3; D ambiguous. Trimming cost V 10 bases and J 0 bases, with 16 bases left between them. Germline lookup yields CDR1 SGHNT and CDR2 YENEEA. The CDR3 is 15 residues long. CDR3 residues: CATKRDKFSGNTIYF. The DNA of the CDR3 is TGTGCCACCAAGAGGGATAAGTTCTCTGGAAACACCATATATTTT.